A selection of T cell receptor beta chains follows, all from one sample in a study of blood T cells in healthy people across ages. TCRdb independently ran MiXCR on the 5' RACE reads; one entry per CDR3 protein. The data hold 700,000 to 1,000,000 distinct CDR3 sequences, with around 43% observed a single time. Material: blood. Receptor source: a man in his 60s in good health. Each CDR3 is given with its conserved first and last residue. Each record gives: D gene, clone size, V gene, J gene, CDR3 DNA, CDR3 protein. The D gene is left open where the match is weak. Part of the rows lack a size; the others show once, few, many or a class for expanded clones.

-	few	TRBV2	TRBJ2-7	TGTGCCAGCAGTGACGGGGGCGCCGGCGAGCAGTACTTC	CASSDGGAGEQYF
TRBD2	-	TRBV7-3	TRBJ2-5	TGTGCCAGCAGCTTAAACGGCGGGGGTGTCGAGACCCAGTACTTC	CASSLNGGGVETQYF
-	-	TRBV11-2	TRBJ2-3	TGTGCCAGCAGCTTAGATCTAGGCGGGAACACAGATACGCAGTATTTT	CASSLDLGGNTDTQYF
TRBD1	few	TRBV12-3/TRBV12-4	TRBJ1-2	TGTGCCACCCTACCCTACAGGGGATACTATGGCTACACCTTC	CATLPYRGYYGYTF
-	-	TRBV3-1	TRBJ1-2	TGTGCCAGCAGCCCTTTGGGACGTGCTTCCTATGGCTACACCTTC	CASSPLGRASYGYTF
-	-	TRBV10-3	TRBJ2-1	TGTGCCATCAGGTCAGAGGATTCCTACAATGAGCAGTTCTTC	CAIRSEDSYNEQFF
-	few	TRBV7-2	TRBJ1-2	TGTGCCAGCAGCTTATGGGGGTCTGCCTATGGCTACACCTTC	CASSLWGSAYGYTF
-	-	TRBV7-2	TRBJ2-7	TGTGCCAGCAGCTTAGTGATTGGCAGGGGTCATGAGCAGTACTTC	CASSLVIGRGHEQYF
TRBD2	few	TRBV7-2	TRBJ2-1	TGTGCCAGCAGCTCCGAGACTAGCAGGCATGAGCAGTTCTTC	CASSSETSRHEQFF
-	few	TRBV6-5	TRBJ2-1	TGTGCCAGCAGTTACGGGAAGGGTCTTGAGCAGTTCTTC	CASSYGKGLEQFF
TRBD1	-	TRBV7-2	TRBJ2-1	TGTGCCAGCAGCCGTGGGCAGGGGGCCGGGAACAATGAGCAGTTCTTC	CASSRGQGAGNNEQFF
-	-	TRBV3-2	TRBJ2-7	TGTGCCAACCCCGATTTCGAGCAGTACTTC	CANPDFEQYF
-	-	TRBV12-3/TRBV12-4	TRBJ2-5	TGTGCCAGCAGCCAGGGGTCTGGGGAGCGGTACTTC	CASSQGSGERYF
TRBD2	few	TRBV29-1	TRBJ2-5	TGCAGCGTTGGAAGGGGAGGGCTAATAGAGACCCAGTACTTC	CSVGRGGLIETQYF
-	-	TRBV4-1	TRBJ1-1	TGCGCCAGCAGCCAAGATCGGACCGGGGAGACTGAAGCTTTCTTT	CASSQDRTGETEAFF
TRBD2	few	TRBV7-2	TRBJ2-3	TGTGCCAGCAGCCCCCGACTAGCGGGGGGTCTTAGCACAGATACGCAGTATTTT	CASSPRLAGGLSTDTQYF
TRBD2	-	TRBV20-1	TRBJ2-1	TGCAGTGCCCCAAAGGGGGGACTAGCCGTTCCTCTGGGCAATGAGCAGTTCTTC	CSAPKGGLAVPLGNEQFF
TRBD1	-	TRBV20-1	TRBJ2-1	TGCAGACCAGACCGGGACAGGGCTGATGAGCAGTTCTTC	CRPDRDRADEQFF
TRBD1	few	TRBV28	TRBJ2-7	TGTGCCAGCAGTGATGAGGGGGCACCCTACGAGCAGTACTTC	CASSDEGAPYEQYF
-	few	TRBV9	TRBJ1-2	TGTGCCAGCAGCGTAGGCCCGTATGGCTACACCTTC	CASSVGPYGYTF
TRBD2	once	TRBV5-1	TRBJ2-1	TGCGCCAGCAGCCCGGAGACTAGCGGACCCCTTGGGGCTGAGTTCTTC	CASSPETSGPLGAEFF